This T cell receptor beta chain emerged from a study of PD-1 blockade in classical Hodgkin lymphoma. Sample time point: cycle 4 day 1 (C4D1), after six to seven weeks of nivolumab. After autologous stem cell transplantation all patients relapsed, and prior brentuximab vedotin exposure differed between cohorts. The CD4+ T cells used were purified from thawed PBMCs through magnetic negative selection. V dropped 3 bases and J dropped 5 bases, with 15 bases sitting between them. The CDR3 extends over 15 amino acids. Germline CDR1 and CDR2: MNHEY and SMNVEV (reference sequence). Generated by immunoSEQ multiplex PCR, the TCRdb table keeps only in-frame clones and is missing some. This table holds 30,000 or so clones, 85% to 90% found once. Regarding this clone: Its antigen remains unknown.

Broader study findings: Those achieving complete response showed baseline diversity like newly diagnosed patients. Exclusion removed patients who began nivolumab under 1 year after ASCT. Relative to healthy donors, newly diagnosed patients reportedly had lower baseline TCR diversity, which was reported as lower still in relapsed/refractory patients.

Material: CD4+ T cells from blood, obtained before the fourth cycle of nivolumab. The clonotype was recovered from a human donor with classical Hodgkin lymphoma. The chain uses TRBV27 and TRBJ2-3, with a weak D call TRBD2 (7 bases). CDR3 protein: CASSLGGGLIDTQYF. The CDR3 DNA follows: TGTGCCAGCAGTTTGGGAGGGGGATTGATAGATACGCAGTATTTT.